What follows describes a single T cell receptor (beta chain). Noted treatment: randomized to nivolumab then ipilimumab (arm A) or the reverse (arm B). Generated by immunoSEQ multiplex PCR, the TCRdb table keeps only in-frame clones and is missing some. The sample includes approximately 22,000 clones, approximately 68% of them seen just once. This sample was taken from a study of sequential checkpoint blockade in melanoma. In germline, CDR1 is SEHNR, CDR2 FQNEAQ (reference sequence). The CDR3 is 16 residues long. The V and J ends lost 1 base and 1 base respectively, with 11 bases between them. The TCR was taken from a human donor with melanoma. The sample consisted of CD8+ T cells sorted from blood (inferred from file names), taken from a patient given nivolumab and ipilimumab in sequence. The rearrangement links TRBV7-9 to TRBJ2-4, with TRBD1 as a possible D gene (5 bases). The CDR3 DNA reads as TGTGCCAGCAGCTTAGTAGGGGCCGGGGCCAAAAACATTCAGTACTTC. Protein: CASSLVGAGAKNIQYF.